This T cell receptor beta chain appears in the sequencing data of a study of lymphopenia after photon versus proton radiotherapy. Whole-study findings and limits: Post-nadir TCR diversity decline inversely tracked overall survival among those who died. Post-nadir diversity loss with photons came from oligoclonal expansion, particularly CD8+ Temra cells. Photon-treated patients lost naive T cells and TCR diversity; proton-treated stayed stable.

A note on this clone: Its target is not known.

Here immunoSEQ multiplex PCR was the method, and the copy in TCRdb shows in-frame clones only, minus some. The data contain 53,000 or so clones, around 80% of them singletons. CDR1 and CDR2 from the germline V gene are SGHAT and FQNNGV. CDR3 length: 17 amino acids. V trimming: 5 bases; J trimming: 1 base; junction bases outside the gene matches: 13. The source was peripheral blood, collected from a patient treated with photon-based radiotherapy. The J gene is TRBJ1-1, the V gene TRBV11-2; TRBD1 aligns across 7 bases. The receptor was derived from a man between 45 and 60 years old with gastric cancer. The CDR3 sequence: CASSLQIQGPGNTEAFF. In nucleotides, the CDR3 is TGTGCCAGCAGCCTCCAAATACAGGGGCCGGGGAACACTGAAGCTTTCTTT.